This T cell receptor beta chain comes out of a study of blood T cell repertoires in COVID-19. The overall study: PBMCs, B-cell-depleted T cells, or T cells were the source of the cDNA or gDNA that made up the material.

In the original analysis: For nucleated cells, counts were estimated from reference gene primer amplification. Clones were read by immunoSEQ multiplex PCR, and TCRdb kept only the in-frame ones, dropping some. V and J calls and clone size come straight from that table; D and trimming were deduced from the DNA. The repertoire consists of under 300,000 clones, with approximately 87% occurring once and the leading ten covering around 5.9%. V was clipped by 6 bases and J by 5 bases, with 16 bases between them. In germline, CDR1 is MNHEY, CDR2 SVGAGI. The CDR3 contains 14 residues. This clonotype originated in a man in his sixties with acute or convalescent COVID-19. This chain connects TRBV6-5 to TRBJ1-1; D is possibly TRBD1 (6 bases). Sequenced input: peripheral blood. The CDR3 here is CASRPSGAGTEAFF. In nucleotides, the CDR3 is TGTGCCAGCAGACCATCAGGGGCAGGGACTGAAGCTTTCTTT.